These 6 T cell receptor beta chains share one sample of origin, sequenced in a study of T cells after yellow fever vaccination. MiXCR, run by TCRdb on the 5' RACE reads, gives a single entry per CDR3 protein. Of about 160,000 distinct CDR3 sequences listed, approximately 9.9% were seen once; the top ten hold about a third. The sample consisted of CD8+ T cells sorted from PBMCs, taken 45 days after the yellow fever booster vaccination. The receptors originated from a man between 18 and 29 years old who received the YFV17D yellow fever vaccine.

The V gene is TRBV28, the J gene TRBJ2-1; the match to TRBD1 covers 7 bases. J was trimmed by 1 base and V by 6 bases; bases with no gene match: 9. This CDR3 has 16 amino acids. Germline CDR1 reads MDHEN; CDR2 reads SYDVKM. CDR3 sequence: CASRSNRGFSYNEQFF. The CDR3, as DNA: TGTGCCAGCAGGTCAAACAGGGGATTTTCCTACAATGAGCAGTTCTTC.

The CDR3 nucleotides read TGTGCCAGCAGCTCGACAGATACGAATTCACCCCTCCACTTT. As protein: CASSSTDTNSPLHF. The chain is built from TRBV7-9 and TRBJ1-6, with D possibly TRBD1 on 5 matching bases. Germline assignment: CDR1 SEHNR and CDR2 FQNEAQ (reference sequence). The V and J ends lost 4 bases and 7 bases respectively, with 11 bases between them. The CDR3 is made up of 14 amino acids.

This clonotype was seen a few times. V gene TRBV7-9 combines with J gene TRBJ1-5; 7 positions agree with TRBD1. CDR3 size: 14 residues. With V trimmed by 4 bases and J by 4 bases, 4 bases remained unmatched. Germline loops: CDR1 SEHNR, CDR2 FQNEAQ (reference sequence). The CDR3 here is CASSWDRPNQPQHF. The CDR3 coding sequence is TGTGCCAGCAGCTGGGACAGACCTAATCAGCCCCAGCATTTT.

CDR3 nucleotides: TGTGCCAGCAGCTTAGCGCCCGCGGGGGGGCCAGATTCCGCCGGGGAGCTGTTTTTT. Translating gives CASSLAPAGGPDSAGELFF. V and J are TRBV7-6 and TRBJ2-2; TRBD2 aligns across 9 bases. Germline-derived CDR1 and CDR2 are SGHVS and FNYEAQ. V was clipped by 0 bases and J by 6 bases; unmatched bases: 14. The CDR3 contains 19 residues.

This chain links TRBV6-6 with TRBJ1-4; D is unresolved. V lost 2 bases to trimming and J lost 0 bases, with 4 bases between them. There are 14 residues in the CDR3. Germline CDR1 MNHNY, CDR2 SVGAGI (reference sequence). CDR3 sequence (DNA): TGTGCCAGCAGTTACATTGCAACTAATGAAAAACTGTTTTTT. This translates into CASSYIATNEKLFF.

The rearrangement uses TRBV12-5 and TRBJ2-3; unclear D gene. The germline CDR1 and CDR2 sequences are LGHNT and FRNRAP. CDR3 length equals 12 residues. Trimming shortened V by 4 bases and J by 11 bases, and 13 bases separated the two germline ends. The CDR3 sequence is CASGYRIQGQYF. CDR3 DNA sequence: TGTGCTAGTGGTTACCGGATTCAAGGGCAGTATTTT. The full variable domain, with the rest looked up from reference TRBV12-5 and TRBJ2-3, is DARVTQTPRHKVTEMGQEVTMRCQPILGHNTVFWYRQTMMQGLELLAYFRNRAPLDDSGMPKDRFSAEMPDATLATLKIQPSEPRDSAVYFCASGYRIQGQYFGPGTRLTVL.